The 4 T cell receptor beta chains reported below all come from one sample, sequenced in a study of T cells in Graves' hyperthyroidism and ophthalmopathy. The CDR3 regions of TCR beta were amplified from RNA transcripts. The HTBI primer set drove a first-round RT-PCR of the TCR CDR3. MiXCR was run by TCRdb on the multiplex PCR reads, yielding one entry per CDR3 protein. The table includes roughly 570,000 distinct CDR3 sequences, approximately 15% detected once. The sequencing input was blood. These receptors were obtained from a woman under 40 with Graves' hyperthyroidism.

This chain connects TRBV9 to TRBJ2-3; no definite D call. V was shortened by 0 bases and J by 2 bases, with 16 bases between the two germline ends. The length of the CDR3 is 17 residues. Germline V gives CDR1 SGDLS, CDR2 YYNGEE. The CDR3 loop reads CASSVGDGQPHTDTQYF. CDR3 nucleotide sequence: TGTGCCAGCAGCGTAGGAGACGGCCAACCACACACAGATACGCAGTATTTT.

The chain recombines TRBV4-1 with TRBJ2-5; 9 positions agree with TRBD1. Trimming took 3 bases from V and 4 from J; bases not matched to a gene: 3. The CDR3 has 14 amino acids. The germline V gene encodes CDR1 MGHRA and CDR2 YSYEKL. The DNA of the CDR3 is TGCGCCAGCAGCCAGGACAGGGGCGTAGAGACCCAGTACTTC. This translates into CASSQDRGVETQYF.

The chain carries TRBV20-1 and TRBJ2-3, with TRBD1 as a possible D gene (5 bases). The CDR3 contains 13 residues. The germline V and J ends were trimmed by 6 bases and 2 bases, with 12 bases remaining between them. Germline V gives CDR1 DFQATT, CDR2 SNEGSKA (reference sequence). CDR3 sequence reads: CSAEGADTDTQYF. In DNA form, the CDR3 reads TGCAGTGCCGAAGGGGCGGACACAGATACGCAGTATTTT.

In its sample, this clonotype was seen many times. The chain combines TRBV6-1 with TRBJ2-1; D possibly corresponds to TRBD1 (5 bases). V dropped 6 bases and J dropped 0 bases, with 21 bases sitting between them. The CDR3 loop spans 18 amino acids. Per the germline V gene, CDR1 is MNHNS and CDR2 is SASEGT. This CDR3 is CASSKPDSPYCSYNEQFF. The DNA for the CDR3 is TGTGCCAGCAGCAAACCTGACAGCCCGTACTGCTCCTACAATGAGCAGTTCTTC.